One and the same sample provided the 25 T cell receptor beta chains below, sequenced in a study of cytomegalovirus exposure and HLA in healthy donors. Amplification used 60 Vbeta primers and 13 Jbeta primers. Measured with immunoSEQ multiplex PCR; TCRdb has only the in-frame clones, and not every one. The sample has 150,000 to 200,000 clones, more than 85% seen once. Material: PBMCs. The receptors stem from a woman aged 18 to 35 in good health and CMV-seronegative.

The chain employs TRBV27 and TRBJ2-3; the match to TRBD2 covers 12 bases. CDR1 MNHEY and CDR2 SMNVEV come from the germline V gene (reference sequence). V gave up 6 bases and J gave up 5 bases; unmatched junction bases: 12. The CDR3 runs 17 residues. This CDR3 reads CASSSLRLAGVGDTQYF. The CDR3 DNA follows: TGTGCCAGCAGCTCCCTCCGACTAGCGGGAGTGGGAGATACGCAGTATTTT.

The count of this clone is one. The junction differs from germline at one of its ends, possibly a read error. The CDR3 DNA is TGTGCTAGCAGCCCGGGACAGGGGGCTACCTACGAGCAGTACTTC. Translating it yields CASSPGQGATYEQYF. This chain links TRBV7-7 with TRBJ2-7; 12 bases match TRBD1. This CDR3 has 15 residues. Germline values: CDR1 SSHAT, CDR2 FNYEAQ (reference sequence).

This chain connects TRBV5-4 to TRBJ2-7; TRBD1 is a possible D gene (6 bases). The V and J ends lost 4 bases and 2 bases respectively, with 19 bases between them. The CDR3 has 16 residues. CDR1 is SGHNT and CDR2 is YYREEE in the germline V gene (reference sequence). The CDR3 region is CASSPYPRTDPYEQYF. The CDR3 DNA follows: TGTGCCAGCAGCCCCTACCCCCGGACAGACCCCTACGAGCAGTACTTC.

The count of this clone is one. This chain links TRBV7-9 with TRBJ1-1; D may be TRBD1 (5 bases). V was clipped by 1 base and J by 11 bases, with 17 bases between them. Per the germline V gene, CDR1 is SEHNR and CDR2 is FQNEAQ (reference sequence). This CDR3 contains 14 residues. CDR3 DNA sequence: TGTGCCAGCAGCTTAGGGATCGGACAAGGTGGGGCTTTCTTT. Translation: CASSLGIGQGGAFF.

This rearrangement joins TRBV30 to TRBJ1-1; 9 bases align to TRBD1. CDR1 and CDR2 from the germline V gene are GTSNPN and SVGIG (reference sequence). CDR3 length: 12 amino acids. Trimming removed 5 bases from V and 8 bases from J; junction bases left unmatched: 6. The chain's CDR3 is CAWGQGPLEAFF. In nucleotides, the CDR3 is TGTGCCTGGGGACAGGGGCCCCTGGAAGCTTTCTTT.

Worth noting for this clone: This CDR3 is also generated by other DNA sequences in the sample. CDR3 residues: CASSLGENYGYTF. The CDR3 DNA is TGCGCCAGCAGCTTGGGAGAAAACTATGGCTACACCTTC. The chain recombines TRBV5-1 with TRBJ1-2; D not resolved. CDR3 length: 13 residues. V lost 0 bases, J lost 2 bases, and 5 bases lay in between. Germline V gene sequence: CDR1 SGHRS, CDR2 YFSETQ.

This clone is a singleton in its sample. The chain employs TRBV28 and TRBJ2-5; 12 bases agree with TRBD2. J gave up 7 bases and V 7 bases, and 4 bases lay outside the gene matches. The CDR3 is 13 residues long. Germline V CDR1 and CDR2: MDHEN, SYDVKM. The CDR3 coding sequence is TGTGCCAGCAACCTAGCGGGGGGGCCGACCCAGTACTTC. Its protein is CASNLAGGPTQYF.

The rearrangement uses TRBV4-1 and TRBJ2-7; 8 bases are shared with TRBD2. There are 16 residues in the CDR3. Trimming cost V 4 bases and J 2 bases; bases outside gene matches: 10. Germline V gene data show CDR1 as MGHRA and CDR2 as YSYEKL. DNA of the CDR3: TGCGCCAGCAGCCCTTCCTCGGGGGGGGGACCCTACGAGCAGTACTTC. Its translation: CASSPSSGGGPYEQYF.

The chain carries TRBV2 and TRBJ1-2, with 7 bases lining up with TRBD1. Per the germline V gene, CDR1 is SNHLY and CDR2 is FYNNEI. The CDR3 consists of 14 residues. Trimming removed 7 bases from V and 0 bases from J; junction bases left unmatched: 5. The CDR3 loop reads CASNSGTANYGYTF. Written as DNA, the CDR3 is TGTGCCAGCAATTCCGGGACAGCTAACTATGGCTACACCTTC.

This chain links TRBV5-4 with TRBJ1-2; D remains ambiguous. CDR3 size: 12 residues. V was shortened by 3 bases and J by 4 bases, with 7 bases between the two germline ends. From germline, CDR1 is SGHNT and CDR2 YYREEE (reference sequence). The CDR3 sequence: CASSSDTYGYTF. DNA of the CDR3: TGTGCCAGCAGCTCCGACACCTATGGCTACACCTTC.

The chain joins TRBV5-6 to TRBJ2-1; 8 bases fit TRBD2. CDR1 is SGHDT and CDR2 is YYEEEE in the germline V gene. The CDR3 length is 16 residues. V shed 3 bases, J shed 8 bases, and the junction held 13 bases outside the gene matches. In nucleotides, the CDR3 is TGTGCCAGCAGCTCCCCCAGAGGGAGCGGGAGCCATGAGCAGTTCTTC. Translated, it gives CASSSPRGSGSHEQFF.

The chain joins TRBV7-3 to TRBJ2-7; 10 positions match TRBD2. The germline V gene has CDR1 SGHTA and CDR2 FQGTGA. The CDR3 has 14 residues. Unmatched junction bases numbered 4, after V lost 5 bases and J lost 3 bases. Here the CDR3 DNA reads TGTGCCAGCAGCCAAGCGGGAGGGAACTACGAGCAGTACTTC. Translating gives CASSQAGGNYEQYF.

The V call is TRBV4-1, the J call TRBJ2-1, with 10 nucleotides matching TRBD2. The CDR3 has 19 residues. In germline, CDR1 is MGHRA, CDR2 YSYEKL. V shed 0 bases, J shed 0 bases, and the junction held 8 bases outside the gene matches. CDR3 in amino acids: CASSQEAAGGISSYNEQFF. The DNA for the CDR3 is TGCGCCAGCAGCCAAGAGGCAGCGGGGGGGATCAGCTCCTACAATGAGCAGTTCTTC.

The chain employs TRBV4-2 and TRBJ2-1, with 9 bases fitting TRBD2. In germline, CDR1 is LGHNA, CDR2 YNFKEQ. V was clipped by 2 bases and J by 8 bases; unmatched bases: 7. The CDR3 is 15 residues long. The CDR3 reads CASSQPTSGRDEQFF. The CDR3 DNA follows: TGTGCCAGCAGCCAACCTACTAGCGGGCGCGATGAGCAGTTCTTC.

Comments on this clone: Germline and junction disagree at one end, which may indicate a read error. The chain couples TRBV7-7 to TRBJ2-5; possibly TRBD2 for D (5 bases). This CDR3 region has 13 residues. Germline CDR1 SSHAT, CDR2 FNYEAQ (reference sequence). The DNA of the CDR3 is TGTGCTAGCAGCTTAACGGGAAAAGAGACCCAGTACTTC. Amino acids: CASSLTGKETQYF.

The chain carries TRBV27 and TRBJ2-3; 11 positions match TRBD2. Trimming at V came to 5 bases and at J to 3 bases, leaving 4 bases not matched to a gene. CDR1 and CDR2 (germline): MNHEY, SMNVEV (reference sequence). The CDR3 extends over 15 amino acids. CDR3 nucleotide sequence: TGTGCCAGCAGTCCCCCTAGCGGGGGGACAGATACGCAGTATTTT. This encodes CASSPPSGGTDTQYF.

The chain carries TRBV5-1 and TRBJ2-1; 7 bases line up with TRBD2. Germline CDR1 and CDR2: SGHRS and YFSETQ. With V trimmed by 1 base and J by 3 bases, 4 bases remained unmatched. This CDR3 contains 15 residues. The CDR3 sequence is CASSLLGGDYNEQFF. The CDR3 nucleotides read TGCGCCAGCAGCTTGTTGGGGGGGGACTACAATGAGCAGTTCTTC. Full variable domain (outside the CDR3, taken from reference TRBV5-1 and TRBJ2-1): KAGVTQTPRYLIKTRGQQVTLSCSPISGHRSVSWYQQTPGQGLQFLFEYFSETQRNKGNFPGRFSGRQFSNSRSEMNVSTLELGDSALYLCASSLLGGDYNEQFFGPGTRLTVL.

The chain employs TRBV10-1 and TRBJ2-2; 9 positions match TRBD1. The length of the CDR3 is 14 residues. With V trimmed by 7 bases and J by 5 bases, 5 bases remained unmatched. Germline CDR1 WNHNN, CDR2 SYGVQD (reference sequence). The CDR3 region is CASKGTGRTGELFF. CDR3 DNA: TGCGCCAGCAAGGGGACAGGGCGGACCGGGGAGCTGTTTTTT.

CDR3: CASSEVVLSTEAFF. DNA for the CDR3: TGTGCCAGCAGTGAAGTTGTTCTTAGCACTGAAGCTTTCTTT. V usage is TRBV6-1 and J usage is TRBJ1-1; no clear D. The CDR3 is made up of 14 amino acids. The germline V gene encodes CDR1 MNHNS and CDR2 SASEGT. V was clipped by 1 base and J by 4 bases, with 10 bases between them.

The chain has TRBV18 and TRBJ1-5; unclear D gene. Germline CDR1 KGHSH, CDR2 LQKENI. The CDR3 consists of 15 residues. V lost 0 bases to trimming and J lost 2 bases, with 8 bases between them. This chain's CDR3 is CASSPPSQGNQPQHF. Written as DNA, the CDR3 is TGTGCCAGCTCACCACCCTCGCAGGGCAATCAGCCCCAGCATTTT. The variable domain in full, completed from reference TRBV18 and TRBJ1-5, reads NAGVMQNPRHLVRRRGQEARLRCSPMKGHSHVYWYRQLPEEGLKFMVYLQKENIIDESGMPKERFSAEFPKEGPSILRIQQVVRGDSAAYFCASSPPSQGNQPQHFGDGTRLSIL.

The genes are TRBV7-8 and TRBJ2-5; no firm D call. The germline gives CDR1 SGHVS, CDR2 FQNEAQ. V gave up 5 bases and J gave up 5 bases, with 15 bases separating them. CDR3 length: 14 amino acids. The DNA of the CDR3 is TGTGCCAGCAGCCTGAGACGCGGTGGGGAGACCCAGTACTTC. This sequence encodes CASSLRRGGETQYF.

The chain has TRBV7-9 and TRBJ2-5; 7 positions match TRBD1. Trimming took 5 bases from V and 1 from J; bases not matched to a gene: 10. This CDR3 is built from 16 residues. From germline, CDR1 is SEHNR and CDR2 FQNEAQ (reference sequence). The chain's CDR3 is CASSVGQSSLQETQYF. The CDR3 DNA is TGTGCCAGCAGCGTGGGACAGTCGAGTCTCCAAGAGACCCAGTACTTC.

The V gene is TRBV5-8, the J gene TRBJ1-6; no clear D gene. This CDR3 spans 15 amino acids. Trimming cost V 3 bases and J 3 bases, with 10 bases left between them. Germline-derived CDR1 and CDR2 are SGHTS and YDEGEE. In nucleotides, the CDR3 is TGTGCCAGCAGCTCTGATGGGCTCTATAATTCACCCCTCCACTTT. Amino acids: CASSSDGLYNSPLHF.

The rearrangement uses TRBV19 and TRBJ1-5; 9 positions match TRBD1. Looked up from germline, CDR1 is LNHDA and CDR2 is SQIVND (reference sequence). The J segment lost 9 bases and the V segment lost 3 bases, leaving 12 bases of the junction unmatched. The CDR3 has 16 amino acids. For the CDR3, the DNA is TGTGCCAGTAGTATTCCGACAGGGGGTTTGATAGGGCCCCAGCATTTT. It is translated as CASSIPTGGLIGPQHF.

The chain is built from TRBV10-2 and TRBJ2-4; TRBD2 might be the D (5 bases). The V end was cut by 3 bases, the J end by 6 bases, with 12 bases between. The CDR3 consists of 14 residues. Germline loops: CDR1 WSHSY, CDR2 SAAADI. The CDR3 nucleotides are TGCGCCAGCAGTGACGGGGTATTGTCAAACATTCAGTACTTC. Its translation: CASSDGVLSNIQYF.